Listed here are 31 T cell receptor beta chains from one sample, sequenced in a study of T cells in Graves' hyperthyroidism and ophthalmopathy. Amplification of TCR beta CDR3 regions was performed using RNA transcripts as template. First-round RT-PCR with HTBI primers amplified the TCR CDR3 region. TCRdb redid the calling of the multiplex PCR reads with MiXCR, one entry per CDR3 protein. The table includes 400,000 or so distinct CDR3 sequences, roughly 15% detected once. The sample was blood. Receptors were obtained from a woman aged 55-69 years with Graves' ophthalmopathy.

This clonotype has more than one count but fewer than ten. The V gene is TRBV7-3, the J gene TRBJ2-7, with D perhaps TRBD1 (6 bases). V was cut by 5 bases and J by 5 bases, with 13 bases left in between. This CDR3 is 13 amino acids long. Looked up from germline, CDR1 is SGHTA and CDR2 is FQGTGA. This CDR3 is CASSINRVNEQYF. CDR3 DNA sequence: TGTGCCAGCAGCATCAACAGGGTCAACGAGCAGTACTTC.

This clonotype has just a few counts. V gene TRBV6-2 or TRBV6-3 combines with J gene TRBJ2-2; D is perhaps TRBD1 (5 bases). CDR3 length equals 14 residues. V lost 4 bases and J 6 bases, leaving 12 bases between the germline ends. Germline lookup yields CDR1 MNHEY and CDR2 SVGEGT. CDR3 amino acids: CASSFIQGPGELFF. The CDR3 DNA is TGTGCCAGCAGTTTCATCCAGGGCCCCGGGGAGCTGTTTTTT.

This clonotype was observed at least ten times. The rearrangement joins TRBV11-2 to TRBJ2-5; D ambiguous. V lost 0 bases and J lost 5, with 4 bases in between. The germline gives CDR1 SGHAT, CDR2 FQNNGV. This CDR3 has 12 residues. The CDR3 region has the DNA TGTGCCAGCAGCTTAGATCTTGAGACCCAGTACTTC. Its translation: CASSLDLETQYF.

This clonotype was observed many times. This chain uses TRBV28 with TRBJ2-3; D assignment may be TRBD1 or TRBD2 (6 bases each). V dropped 7 bases and J dropped 3 bases, with 14 bases sitting between them. Per the germline V gene, CDR1 is MDHEN and CDR2 is SYDVKM. The CDR3 runs 14 residues. The CDR3 protein is CASKSGGATDTQYF. The CDR3 DNA reads TGTGCCAGCAAGTCCGGGGGCGCAACAGATACGCAGTATTTT. Supplemented by reference TRBV28 and TRBJ2-3, the full variable domain reads DVKVTQSSRYLVKRTGEKVFLECVQDMDHENMFWYRQDPGLGLRLIYFSYDVKMKEKGDIPEGYSVSREKKERFSLILESASTNQTSMYLCASKSGGATDTQYFGPGTRLTVL.

Only a few counts were recorded for this clonotype. The CDR3 DNA follows: TGTGCCAGCAGCTTAACGTCAGGGGCTGGAGATACGCAGTATTTT. Translated, it gives CASSLTSGAGDTQYF. The chain joins TRBV7-3 to TRBJ2-3, with D maybe TRBD1 (6 bases). CDR3 size: 15 residues. Trimming stripped 0 bases from V and 5 bases from J, with 12 bases between. The germline V gene encodes CDR1 SGHTA and CDR2 FQGTGA.

The table lists this clonotype with a few counts. The chain joins TRBV5-1 to TRBJ1-4; D is ambiguous. Germline values: CDR1 SGHRS, CDR2 YFSETQ. The V gene lost 1 base and the J gene lost 5 bases, with 12 bases spanning the gap. This CDR3 is built from 15 residues. CDR3 nucleotide sequence: TGCGCCAGCAGCTTGCACGGCAAACCAAATGAAAAACTGTTTTTT. Protein product: CASSLHGKPNEKLFF.

This clonotype was detected many times. The chain recombines TRBV7-2 with TRBJ2-5, with D perhaps matching TRBD2 (6 bases). Per the germline V gene, CDR1 is SGHTA and CDR2 is FQGNSA. The V and J ends lost 3 bases and 5 bases respectively, with 19 bases between them. This CDR3 has 16 amino acids. The CDR3 bases are TGTGCCAGCAGCTTGGGGTTGGGCCGGGACTGGGAGACCCAGTACTTC. Translation gives CASSLGLGRDWETQYF.

This clonotype appeared many times. The V call is TRBV20-1, the J call TRBJ2-7; TRBD2 aligns across 8 bases. V dropped 5 bases and J dropped 2; count of bases not matched to a gene: 8. The CDR3 has 14 amino acids. Germline CDR1 DFQATT, CDR2 SNEGSKA (reference sequence). This CDR3 reads CSAPASGHTYEQYF. CDR3 DNA: TGCAGTGCTCCCGCTAGCGGGCACACCTACGAGCAGTACTTC.

There are a few counts of this clonotype. This chain connects TRBV7-9 to TRBJ2-3, with D perhaps matching TRBD2 (5 bases). There are 15 residues in the CDR3. The germline V and J ends were trimmed by 5 bases and 2 bases, with 14 bases remaining between them. Looked up from germline, CDR1 is SEHNR and CDR2 is FQNEAQ (reference sequence). The CDR3 DNA sequence: TGTGCCAGCAGCCGGACCAGCGGCCCCACAGATACGCAGTATTTT. It encodes CASSRTSGPTDTQYF.

This clonotype was detected ten times or more. This CDR3 reads CASSFANSNQPQHF. In DNA form, the CDR3 reads TGTGCCAGCAGTTTCGCGAATAGCAATCAGCCCCAGCATTTT. V gene TRBV12-3 or TRBV12-4 combines with J gene TRBJ1-5, with no clear D. The CDR3 consists of 14 residues. Trimming left V 3 bases short and J 0 bases short, with 6 bases between.

This chain uses TRBV29-1 with TRBJ2-3, with 9 bases identical to TRBD2. Germline CDR1 is SQVTM and CDR2 is ANQGSEA. The CDR3 is 14 amino acids. With 4 bases clipped from V and 5 bases from J, the junction kept 7 bases outside the gene matches. The CDR3 sequence is CSVVLASGVDTQYF. In DNA form, the CDR3 reads TGCAGCGTTGTTTTGGCTAGCGGGGTAGATACGCAGTATTTT.

In this sample, this clonotype turned up a few times. The rearrangement uses TRBV5-5 and TRBJ2-3; 8 positions match TRBD2. Per the germline V gene, CDR1 is SGHKS and CDR2 is YYEKEE (reference sequence). The J segment lost 5 bases and the V segment lost 2 bases, leaving 4 bases of the junction unmatched. The CDR3 has 14 residues. The CDR3 loop is CASSFSGVGDTQYF. The CDR3, as DNA: TGTGCCAGCAGCTTTAGCGGGGTGGGAGATACGCAGTATTTT.

About this clonotype: The germline gene is not matched at one end of the junction; a read error may be the cause. The CDR3 DNA reads TGTGCCAGCAGTATGGGGCCTAGTGGCAATGGGCAGTTCTTC. It encodes CASSMGPSGNGQFF. The chain joins TRBV27 to TRBJ2-1, with D perhaps matching TRBD1 (5 bases). The CDR3 has 14 amino acids. Germline lookup yields CDR1 MNHEY and CDR2 SMNVEV (reference sequence).

Ten or more counts support this clonotype. This chain uses TRBV5-1 with TRBJ1-6; 9 positions match TRBD1. CDR3 length: 15 residues. The germline V gene has CDR1 SGHRS and CDR2 YFSETQ. V lost 0 bases, J lost 10 bases, and 5 bases stayed unmatched. DNA of the CDR3: TGCGCCAGCAGCTTGGAATGGACAGGGGACTCACCCCTCCACTTT. This encodes CASSLEWTGDSPLHF. Using reference TRBV5-1 and TRBJ1-6 for the parts outside the CDR3, the full variable domain is KAGVTQTPRYLIKTRGQQVTLSCSPISGHRSVSWYQQTPGQGLQFLFEYFSETQRNKGNFPGRFSGRQFSNSRSEMNVSTLELGDSALYLCASSLEWTGDSPLHFGNGTRLTVT.

This clonotype was observed many times. The CDR3 spells CASSRQPSAEAFF. The CDR3 DNA reads TGTGCCAGCAGTCGACAGCCATCGGCTGAAGCTTTCTTT. This chain uses TRBV2 with TRBJ1-1; the D gene is possibly TRBD1 (5 bases). V shed 5 bases and J shed 6 bases, with 13 bases lying between them. Germline values: CDR1 SNHLY, CDR2 FYNNEI. The CDR3 is 13 residues long.

This clonotype came up a few times. V usage is TRBV28 and J usage is TRBJ1-1; TRBD1 agrees at 9 bases. This CDR3 is built from 15 residues. Germline CDR1 is MDHEN and CDR2 is SYDVKM. V trimming: 5 bases; J trimming: 1 base; junction bases outside the gene matches: 5. The CDR3 nucleotides read TGTGCCAGCAGTCTACAGGGGGCCCCGAACACTGAAGCTTTCTTT. This gives the protein CASSLQGAPNTEAFF.

V is TRBV28 and J is TRBJ2-3; TRBD2 aligns across 7 bases. Losses at the gene ends were 1 base for V and 4 bases for J; bases not matched to a gene: 11. This CDR3 region has 17 residues. Germline CDR1 and CDR2: MDHEN and SYDVKM. CDR3 sequence: CASSLYSLAGAADTQYF. Written as DNA, the CDR3 is TGTGCCAGCAGTTTATACTCTCTGGCGGGAGCGGCAGATACGCAGTATTTT.

This clonotype was seen at least ten times. The rearrangement links TRBV30 to TRBJ1-6, with D unresolved. The V end lost 0 bases, the J end lost 5 bases, and 11 bases lay between the germline ends. Germline CDR1 is GTSNPN and CDR2 is SVGIG (reference sequence). The CDR3 is 15 amino acids. CDR3 nucleotide sequence: TGTGCCTGGAGTGTAGCCGTGATCGATAATTCACCCCTCCACTTT. This sequence encodes CAWSVAVIDNSPLHF.

This clonotype was picked up many times. The rearrangement links TRBV11-2 to TRBJ2-1; D is possibly TRBD1 (6 bases). V was shortened by 6 bases and J by 3 bases, with 15 bases between the two germline ends. Germline V gene sequence: CDR1 SGHAT, CDR2 FQNNGV. The CDR3 length is 15 residues. CDR3 region: CASRLNRVGYNEQFF. The CDR3 DNA follows: TGTGCCAGCAGGTTAAACAGGGTGGGCTACAATGAGCAGTTCTTC.

This clonotype was found many times. V gene TRBV2 combines with J gene TRBJ2-1, with 10 bases that match TRBD1. Germline V gene sequence: CDR1 SNHLY, CDR2 FYNNEI. The V and J ends lost 7 bases and 9 bases, in that order; junction bases with no gene match: 9. The CDR3 is 14 amino acids. The CDR3: CASTRDRGRGEQFF. The CDR3 DNA reads as TGTGCCAGCACGCGTGACAGGGGGCGAGGTGAGCAGTTCTTC.

CDR3 bases: TGTGCCAGCTCGATTCGGACTAGCGAGAGTGAGCAGTTCTTC. Amino acids: CASSIRTSESEQFF. The rearrangement joins TRBV18 to TRBJ2-1, with 9 bases matching TRBD2. The CDR3 loop spans 14 amino acids. Germline CDR1 reads KGHSH; CDR2 reads LQKENI. J gave up 9 bases and V 6 bases, and 9 bases lay outside the gene matches.

This clonotype was seen ten or more times. The chain is built from TRBV12-3 or TRBV12-4 and TRBJ2-1, with 10 bases aligning to TRBD2. This CDR3 is built from 16 residues. With 2 bases clipped from V and 1 base from J, the junction kept 2 bases outside the gene matches. This CDR3 reads CASSLLAGASYNEQFF. DNA of the CDR3: TGTGCCAGCAGTTTACTAGCGGGAGCATCCTACAATGAGCAGTTCTTC.

This clonotype was counted many times. The chain uses TRBV3-1 and TRBJ2-5; the match to TRBD1 covers 10 bases. Germline V CDR1 and CDR2: LGHDT, YNNKEL (reference sequence). Losses at the gene ends were 8 bases for V and 0 bases for J; bases not matched to a gene: 15. CDR3 length: 18 residues. The CDR3 is CASCCRDRGGVDQETQYF. The CDR3 DNA reads as TGTGCCAGCTGCTGCCGGGACAGGGGCGGAGTAGACCAAGAGACCCAGTACTTC.

The J gene is TRBJ1-5, the V gene TRBV19; D ambiguous. CDR3 size: 14 residues. Trimming shortened V by 0 bases and J by 0 bases, and 3 bases separated the two germline ends. Germline V gives CDR1 LNHDA, CDR2 SQIVND (reference sequence). CDR3 DNA: TGTGCCAGTAGTATAGAAGGTAGCAATCAGCCCCAGCATTTT. Encoded protein: CASSIEGSNQPQHF.

This clonotype was counted a few times. The chain is built from TRBV7-8 and TRBJ2-1; D gene ambiguous. The CDR3 has 14 amino acids. The V and J ends lost 4 bases and 7 bases respectively, with 14 bases between them. Germline-derived CDR1 and CDR2 are SGHVS and FQNEAQ. CDR3: CASSSTRYSNEQFF. The DNA for the CDR3 is TGTGCCAGCAGCTCGACCAGGTATTCGAATGAGCAGTTCTTC.

Many counts were recorded for this clonotype. The gene calls are TRBV6-2 or TRBV6-3 and TRBJ2-5, with TRBD1 matching over 7 bases. CDR3 length equals 14 residues. The germline gives CDR1 MNHEY, CDR2 SVGEGT. The V gene end was trimmed by 6 bases and the J gene end by 7 bases; junction bases not matched to a gene: 11. This chain's CDR3 is CASRQGLASGTQYF. CDR3 bases: TGTGCCAGCAGACAGGGGCTTGCTTCGGGGACCCAGTACTTC.

This chain links TRBV20-1 with TRBJ2-5; 10 bases line up with TRBD1. This CDR3 spans 16 amino acids. Unmatched junction bases numbered 10, after V lost 2 bases and J lost 4 bases. Germline loops: CDR1 DFQATT, CDR2 SNEGSKA (reference sequence). The CDR3 loop reads CSARSATGGAVETQYF. In nucleotides, the CDR3 is TGCAGTGCTAGATCGGCGACAGGGGGCGCGGTAGAGACCCAGTACTTC.

There are many counts of this clonotype. This chain uses TRBV28 with TRBJ2-1, with 9 bases matching TRBD2. This CDR3 contains 16 residues. Germline trimming cut 11 bases from V and 4 bases from J; bases unmatched to any gene: 15. CDR1 is MDHEN, CDR2 SYDVKM, per germline. The DNA of the CDR3 is TGTGCCTCCACCCCGCGAACTAGCGGGCATTACAATGAGCAGTTCTTC. Protein sequence: CASTPRTSGHYNEQFF.

This clonotype showed up just a few times. The rearrangement links TRBV11-3 to TRBJ2-2; 10 bases match TRBD2. CDR1 is SGHNT, CDR2 YENEEA, per germline. The length of the CDR3 is 16 residues. The V segment lost 2 bases and the J segment 6 bases; nucleotides outside the gene matches: 6. The CDR3 DNA is TGTGCCAGCAGCTTACATCTAGCGGGAGCGGCCGGGGAGCTGTTTTTT. Translating gives CASSLHLAGAAGELFF.

This clonotype was found many times. The J gene is TRBJ2-7, the V gene TRBV20-1; unclear D gene. There are 13 residues in the CDR3. With 7 bases removed from V and 0 bases from J, the gap between germline ends came to 13 bases. The V gene's germline CDR1 is DFQATT and CDR2 SNEGSKA (reference sequence). The CDR3 DNA sequence: TGCAGTGTCAGGTCCCAGAGCTCCTACGAGCAGTACTTC. Amino acid sequence: CSVRSQSSYEQYF.

This clonotype has only a few counts. At one end the junction does not follow the germline gene, possibly because of a read error. The J gene is TRBJ2-3, the V gene TRBV5-5; 9 nucleotides line up with TRBD2. The CDR3 covers 15 residues. Germline V CDR1 and CDR2: SGHKS, YYEKEE (reference sequence). The CDR3 sequence: CANSPTSGGADTQYF. The CDR3 DNA reads TGTGCCAACAGCCCGACTAGCGGAGGGGCAGATACGCAGTATTTT.